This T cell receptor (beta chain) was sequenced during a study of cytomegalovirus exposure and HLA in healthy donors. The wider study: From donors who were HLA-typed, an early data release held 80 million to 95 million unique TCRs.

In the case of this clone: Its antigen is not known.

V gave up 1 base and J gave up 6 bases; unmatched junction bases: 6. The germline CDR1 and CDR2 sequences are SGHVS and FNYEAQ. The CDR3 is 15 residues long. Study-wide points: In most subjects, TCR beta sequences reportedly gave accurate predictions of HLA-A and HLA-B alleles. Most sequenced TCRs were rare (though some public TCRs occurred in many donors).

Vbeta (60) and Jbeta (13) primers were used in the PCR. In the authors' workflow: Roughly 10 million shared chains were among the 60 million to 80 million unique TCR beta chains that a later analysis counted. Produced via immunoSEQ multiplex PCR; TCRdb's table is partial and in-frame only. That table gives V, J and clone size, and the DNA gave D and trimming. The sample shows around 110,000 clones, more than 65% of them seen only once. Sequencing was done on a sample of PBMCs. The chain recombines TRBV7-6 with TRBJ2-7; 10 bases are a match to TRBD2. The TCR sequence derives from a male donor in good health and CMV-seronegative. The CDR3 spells CASSLGASGSGEQYF. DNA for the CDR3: TGTGCCAGCAGCTTAGGGGCTAGCGGGAGTGGCGAGCAGTACTTC.